A single sample is the source of the 8 T cell receptor beta chains below, sequenced in a study of control samples from healthy donors and cancer patients. The data were produced by immunoSEQ multiplex PCR, yet TCRdb's version contains in-frame clones alone and is incomplete. Here the sample spans more than 100,000 clones, about 90% being singletons. Sequencing input: PBMCs. Receptors originate from a man aged 45 to 65 with head and neck cancer.

V gene TRBV2 combines with J gene TRBJ2-1, with a possible D match to TRBD1 (7 bases). The CDR3 is 13 residues long. Germline CDR1 is SNHLY and CDR2 is FYNNEI. The ends were cut back, 7 bases at V and 12 bases at J, with 19 bases in the middle. CDR3 nucleotides: TGTGCCAGCAACACGGACAGGCACGGGGGGCAGTTCTTC. Amino acid sequence: CASNTDRHGGQFF.

The J gene is TRBJ2-1, the V gene TRBV10-2; 9 bases agree with TRBD2. Looked up from germline, CDR1 is WSHSY and CDR2 is SAAADI. This CDR3 comprises 15 residues. V dropped 5 bases and J dropped 5; count of bases not matched to a gene: 7. CDR3 region: CASSRWLAGNNEQFF. CDR3 bases: TGCGCCAGCAGTCGTTGGCTAGCGGGGAACAATGAGCAGTTCTTC.

The V call is TRBV15, the J call TRBJ2-2, with a weak D call TRBD2 (6 bases). Trimming stripped 0 bases from V and 1 base from J, with 9 bases between. The CDR3 length is 16 residues. Germline V gene sequence: CDR1 LNHNV, CDR2 YYDKDF (reference sequence). The CDR3 here is CATSREWRENTGELFF. The CDR3 DNA reads TGTGCCACCAGCAGAGAGTGGAGGGAGAACACCGGGGAGCTGTTTTTT.

The chain uses TRBV15 and TRBJ1-5, with TRBD1 identical over 8 bases. The germline CDR1 and CDR2 sequences are LNHNV and YYDKDF (reference sequence). V gave up 5 bases and J gave up 7 bases; unmatched junction bases: 13. The CDR3 is 16 amino acids. This chain's CDR3 is CATSRRARGQRQPQHF. In nucleotides, the CDR3 is TGTGCCACCAGCCGAAGGGCCAGGGGGCAAAGGCAGCCCCAGCATTTT.

This chain uses TRBV2 with TRBJ1-2; D gene ambiguous. This CDR3 has 15 amino acids. V was shortened by 4 bases and J by 4 bases, with 16 bases between the two germline ends. Germline-derived CDR1 and CDR2 are SNHLY and FYNNEI. The CDR3 loop is CASSVNPYPTYGYTF. The CDR3 DNA is TGTGCCAGCAGTGTTAACCCTTACCCGACCTATGGCTACACCTTC. Based on the CDR3 plus reference TRBV2 and TRBJ1-2, the full variable domain is EPEVTQTPSHQVTQMGQEVILRCVPISNHLYFYWYRQILGQKVEFLVSFYNNEISEKSEIFDDQFSVERPDGSNFTLKIRSTKLEDSAMYFCASSVNPYPTYGYTFGSGTRLTVV.

This chain connects TRBV11-2 to TRBJ2-5; tentative D call: TRBD2 (5 bases). The V gene lost 5 bases and the J gene lost 5 bases, with 21 bases spanning the gap. Per the germline V gene, CDR1 is SGHAT and CDR2 is FQNNGV. CDR3 length equals 16 residues. The CDR3 here is CASSTSASASWETQYF. The CDR3 DNA follows: TGTGCCAGCAGCACTTCCGCGTCGGCTAGCTGGGAGACCCAGTACTTC. Supplemented by reference TRBV11-2 and TRBJ2-5, the full variable domain reads EAGVAQSPRYKIIEKRQSVAFWCNPISGHATLYWYQQILGQGPKLLIQFQNNGVVDDSQLPKDRFSAERLKGVDSTLKIQPAKLEDSAVYLCASSTSASASWETQYFGPGTRLLVL.

This clone was seen once. The gene calls are TRBV4-2 and TRBJ1-2; D is unresolved. The germline gives CDR1 LGHNA, CDR2 YNFKEQ. Trimming removed 2 bases from V and 7 bases from J, with 8 bases in between. The CDR3 has 12 residues. This chain's CDR3 is CASSQTSFGYTF. The CDR3 DNA reads as TGTGCCAGCAGCCAAACTTCTTTTGGCTACACCTTC.

The chain uses TRBV6-6 and TRBJ1-2; unclear D gene. V lost 5 bases and J 2 bases, leaving 3 bases between the germline ends. CDR1 MNHNY and CDR2 SVGAGI come from the germline V gene (reference sequence). The CDR3 has 11 residues. The CDR3 protein is CASSENYGYTF. Here the CDR3 DNA reads TGTGCCAGCAGTGAAAACTATGGCTACACCTTC.